Below are 18 T cell receptor beta chains sequenced from a single sample in a study of OX40 agonist ivuxolimab in advanced cancers. Method: immunoSEQ multiplex PCR; TCRdb's copy keeps in-frame clones and lacks some. Of 67,000 or so clones in the sample, around 85% were seen once. The sample here was CD4+ or CD8+ T cells sorted from blood, taken in a trial of the OX40 agonist ivuxolimab. Source of these receptors: an adult with an advanced solid tumor such as melanoma, head and neck, liver or kidney cancer.

The rearrangement links TRBV7-2 to TRBJ2-1; D tentatively reads TRBD1 or TRBD2 (5 bases each). The CDR3 loop spans 13 amino acids. Germline V gene lookup returns CDR1 SGHTA and CDR2 FQGNSA. With 7 bases removed from V and 12 bases from J, the gap between germline ends came to 19 bases. The CDR3 reads CASNRDPSSGQFF. CDR3 DNA sequence: TGTGCCAGCAACCGGGACCCTTCATCGGGGCAGTTCTTC.

Here the CDR3 DNA reads TGCGCCAGCAGCTTTCCTAGCGGGAGGGCCGTTTCCTACAATGAGCAGTTCTTC. Residues: CASSFPSGRAVSYNEQFF. The chain combines TRBV5-1 with TRBJ2-1; 12 nucleotides agree with TRBD2. CDR1 is SGHRS, CDR2 YFSETQ, per germline. Losses at the gene ends were 2 bases for V and 1 base for J; bases not matched to a gene: 7. The CDR3 consists of 18 residues.

The chain has TRBV28 and TRBJ2-5, with D uncertain. Germline V gene data show CDR1 as MDHEN and CDR2 as SYDVKM. Trimming took off 2 bases at V and 2 bases at J, with 6 bases between the two ends. The CDR3 has 13 amino acids. The CDR3 loop is CASSLGVQETQYF. The CDR3 DNA sequence: TGTGCCAGCAGTTTAGGCGTTCAAGAGACCCAGTACTTC. Supplemented by reference TRBV28 and TRBJ2-5, the full variable domain reads DVKVTQSSRYLVKRTGEKVFLECVQDMDHENMFWYRQDPGLGLRLIYFSYDVKMKEKGDIPEGYSVSREKKERFSLILESASTNQTSMYLCASSLGVQETQYFGPGTRLLVL.

This rearrangement joins TRBV7-3 to TRBJ2-1; TRBD1 aligns across 8 bases. Germline V CDR1 and CDR2: SGHTA, FQGTGA. The CDR3 contains 15 residues. V dropped 2 bases and J dropped 2; count of bases not matched to a gene: 2. This chain's CDR3 is CASSLGGQAYNEQFF. CDR3 nucleotide sequence: TGTGCCAGCAGCTTAGGGGGACAGGCCTACAATGAGCAGTTCTTC.

V and J are TRBV4-1 and TRBJ1-2; TRBD1 matches 10 bases. The V and J ends lost 0 bases and 8 bases, in that order; junction bases with no gene match: 0. Germline CDR1 reads MGHRA; CDR2 reads YSYEKL. The CDR3 extends over 13 amino acids. The CDR3 DNA reads as TGCGCCAGCAGCCAAGAGGACAGGGGGGGCTACACCTTC. Residues: CASSQEDRGGYTF.

This clone appeared once. V is TRBV28 and J is TRBJ2-1; 10 bases fit TRBD2. V dropped 7 bases and J dropped 7; count of bases not matched to a gene: 7. Germline lookup yields CDR1 MDHEN and CDR2 SYDVKM. CDR3 length: 14 residues. The CDR3 loop reads CASKLAGVLNEQFF. DNA of the CDR3: TGTGCCAGCAAGCTAGCGGGAGTTTTGAATGAGCAGTTCTTC.

This rearrangement joins TRBV28 to TRBJ2-2; the D is unclear. The CDR3 spans 11 residues. Trimming left V 2 bases short and J 6 bases short, with 1 base between. CDR1 MDHEN and CDR2 SYDVKM come from the germline V gene. The CDR3 region has the DNA TGTGCCAGCAGTTTACCCGGGGAGCTGTTTTTT. Protein: CASSLPGELFF.

The chain uses TRBV4-1 and TRBJ2-5; 7 bases align to TRBD1. Germline CDR1 is MGHRA and CDR2 is YSYEKL. V was clipped by 0 bases and J by 11 bases; unmatched bases: 12. There are 15 residues in the CDR3. In DNA, the CDR3 is TGCGCCAGCAGCCAAGATCCAGGGGGAGCGTGGAAGCAGTACTTC. This codes for CASSQDPGGAWKQYF.

The V and J genes are TRBV4-1 and TRBJ2-7; 8 bases are a match to TRBD1. From germline, CDR1 is MGHRA and CDR2 YSYEKL. This CDR3 is built from 14 residues. The V and J ends lost 3 bases and 2 bases, in that order; junction bases with no gene match: 3. The CDR3, as DNA: TGCGCCAGCAGCCACCAGACAGGGGCCTACGAGCAGTACTTC. This gives the protein CASSHQTGAYEQYF.

The J gene is TRBJ2-7, the V gene TRBV11-3; D unclear. Trimming cost V 5 bases and J 0 bases, with 2 bases left between them. Germline V gene data show CDR1 as SGHNT and CDR2 as YENEEA. The CDR3 loop spans 11 amino acids. CDR3 in DNA: TGTGCCAGCAGCATCTCCTACGAGCAGTACTTC. Translation: CASSISYEQYF.

Comments on this clone: The same CDR3 can be traced to other DNA sequences in this sample. The rearrangement links TRBV20-1 to TRBJ2-3; D uncertain. This CDR3 contains 11 residues. The germline CDR1 and CDR2 sequences are DFQATT and SNEGSKA (reference sequence). Trimming took 5 bases from V and 4 from J, leaving 7 bases between them. CDR3 residues: CSAPLADTQYF. The CDR3 DNA is TGCAGTGCTCCCTTGGCAGATACGCAGTATTTT.

This clone was picked up a small number of times. The rearrangement joins TRBV30 to TRBJ2-2; D call uncertain. The CDR3 runs to 12 residues. The V gene lost 0 bases and the J gene lost 10 bases, with 9 bases spanning the gap. Germline CDR1 is GTSNPN and CDR2 is SVGIG (reference sequence). The CDR3 DNA is TGTGCCTGGAGTGTTCATGGGCTGGAGCTGTTTTTT. Residues: CAWSVHGLELFF.

V usage is TRBV6-1 and J usage is TRBJ2-5, with unresolved D. Deletions cut 7 bases from V and 7 bases from J, with 10 bases between. Germline lookup yields CDR1 MNHNS and CDR2 SASEGT. The CDR3 totals 11 residues. As DNA, the CDR3 is TGTGCCAGCACGAATTTTTGGACCCAGTACTTC. This encodes CASTNFWTQYF.

The chain recombines TRBV11-3 with TRBJ2-5; D call uncertain. Germline V gene sequence: CDR1 SGHNT, CDR2 YENEEA. The CDR3 spans 13 residues. V was clipped by 0 bases and J by 5 bases, with 7 bases between them. CDR3 in amino acids: CASSLERRETQYF. The CDR3 DNA sequence: TGTGCCAGCAGCTTAGAAAGAAGGGAGACCCAGTACTTC.

The chain couples TRBV30 to TRBJ2-7; D remains unclear. Per germline, CDR1 GTSNPN and CDR2 SVGIG (reference sequence). The CDR3 runs 14 residues. Between the trimmed V and J ends, which lost 1 base and 1 base, there was a span of 11 bases. The CDR3 region has the DNA TGTGCCTGGAGTGGCCAGACGGTTTCCTACGAGCAGTACTTC. As protein: CAWSGQTVSYEQYF.

This chain joins TRBV5-1 and TRBJ2-5, with 9 bases fitting TRBD2. The CDR3 loop spans 14 amino acids. Germline values: CDR1 SGHRS, CDR2 YFSETQ. The junction had 2 bases not matched to a gene; V was cut back by 2 bases and J by 3 bases. The CDR3 region is CASSLAGGKETQYF. CDR3 in DNA: TGCGCCAGCAGCTTAGCGGGAGGAAAAGAGACCCAGTACTTC.

The gene calls are TRBV7-3 and TRBJ2-2; weak D call: TRBD1 (6 bases). Trimming stripped 5 bases from V and 4 bases from J, with 17 bases between. From germline, CDR1 is SGHTA and CDR2 FQGTGA. The CDR3 runs 16 residues. In nucleotides, the CDR3 is TGTGCCAGCAGCGACTCGTGGGGGCTCAGCACCGGGGAGCTGTTTTTT. Encoded protein: CASSDSWGLSTGELFF.

J is TRBJ1-2 and V is TRBV11-2; D call uncertain. The V and J ends lost 1 base and 5 bases respectively, with 20 bases between them. Germline CDR1 and CDR2: SGHAT and FQNNGV. The CDR3 has 17 amino acids. The CDR3 DNA reads TGTGCCAGCAGCTTAGCGGGCGAAGTAACTTATCCTTATGGCTACACCTTC. Amino acids: CASSLAGEVTYPYGYTF.